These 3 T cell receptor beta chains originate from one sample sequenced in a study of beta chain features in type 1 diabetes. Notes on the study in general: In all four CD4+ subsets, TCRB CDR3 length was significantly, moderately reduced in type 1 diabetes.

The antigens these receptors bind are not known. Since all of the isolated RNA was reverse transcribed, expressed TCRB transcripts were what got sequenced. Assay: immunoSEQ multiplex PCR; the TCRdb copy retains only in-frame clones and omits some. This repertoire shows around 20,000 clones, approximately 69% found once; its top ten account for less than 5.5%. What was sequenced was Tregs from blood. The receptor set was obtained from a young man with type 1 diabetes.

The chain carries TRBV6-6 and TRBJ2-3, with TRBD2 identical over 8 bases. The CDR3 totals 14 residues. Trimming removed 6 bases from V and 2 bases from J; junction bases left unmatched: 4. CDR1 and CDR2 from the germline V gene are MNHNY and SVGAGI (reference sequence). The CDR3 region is CASSKTSVTDTQYF. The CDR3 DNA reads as TGTGCCAGCAGCAAGACTAGCGTCACAGATACGCAGTATTTT.

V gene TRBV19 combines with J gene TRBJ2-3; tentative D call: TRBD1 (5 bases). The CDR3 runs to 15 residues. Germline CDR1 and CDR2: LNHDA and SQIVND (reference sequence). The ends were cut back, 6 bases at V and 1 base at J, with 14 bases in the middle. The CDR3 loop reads CASRLLRGGTDTQYF. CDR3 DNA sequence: TGTGCCAGTAGGCTTCTTAGGGGTGGCACAGATACGCAGTATTTT.

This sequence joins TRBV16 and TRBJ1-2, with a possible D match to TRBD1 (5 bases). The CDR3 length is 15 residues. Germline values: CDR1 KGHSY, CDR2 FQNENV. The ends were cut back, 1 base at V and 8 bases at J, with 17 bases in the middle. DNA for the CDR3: TGTGCCAGCAGCCAATATAGCGGGGCGTCGATGGGCTACACCTTC. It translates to CASSQYSGASMGYTF.